These 22 T cell receptor beta chains came from one sample sequenced in a study of STAT5B mutations in CD4+ large granular lymphocyte leukemia. Sequenced by immunoSEQ multiplex PCR; TCRdb stores in-frame clones only, minus some. Among more than 35,000 clones, roughly 85% were seen once, and the ten largest hold approximately 1.3%. Sequencing was carried out using CD4+ T cells from blood buffy coats. These receptors originate from a human donor in good health.

The V call is TRBV10-3, the J call TRBJ1-1; 8 bases fit TRBD1. After removal of 3 bases from V and 12 bases from J, the junction contained 6 bases not matched to a gene. The CDR3 loop spans 12 amino acids. Germline CDR1 ENHRY, CDR2 SYGVKD. The CDR3 loop is CAISEVGQDTFF. The CDR3, as DNA: TGTGCCATCAGTGAAGTGGGACAGGACACTTTCTTT.

This clone showed up just a few times. The chain recombines TRBV30 with TRBJ1-3; D is ambiguous. The V gene's germline CDR1 is GTSNPN and CDR2 SVGIG (reference sequence). The V and J ends lost 2 bases and 0 bases respectively, with 5 bases between them. This CDR3 contains 13 residues. The CDR3: CAWSTVSGNTIYF. CDR3 in DNA: TGTGCCTGGAGTACAGTCTCTGGAAACACCATATATTTT.

The V call is TRBV19, the J call TRBJ2-3, with 9 bases identical to TRBD2. The CDR3 has 16 amino acids. The germline V gene has CDR1 LNHDA and CDR2 SQIVND (reference sequence). V trimming: 5 bases; J trimming: 1 base; junction bases outside the gene matches: 7. The DNA of the CDR3 is TGTGCCAGTAGTCTGGGGGCGGGAGGGGGCACAGATACGCAGTATTTT. This codes for CASSLGAGGGTDTQYF.

This clone was found once. The chain combines TRBV7-8 with TRBJ1-5; weak D call: TRBD1 (6 bases). Per the germline V gene, CDR1 is SGHVS and CDR2 is FQNEAQ. The CDR3 runs 14 residues. The germline V and J ends were trimmed by 5 bases and 7 bases, with 15 bases remaining between them. CDR3 residues: CASSLQGSGQPQHF. CDR3 DNA sequence: TGTGCCAGCAGCCTACAGGGTTCGGGCCAGCCCCAGCATTTT.

The chain links TRBV10-2 to TRBJ2-1, with 13 nucleotides matching TRBD2. The CDR3 extends over 15 amino acids. CDR1 and CDR2 from the germline V gene are WSHSY and SAAADI. V dropped 5 bases and J dropped 11; count of bases not matched to a gene: 9. Here the CDR3 DNA reads TGCGCCAGCAGTCGGGACTGGGGACTAGCGGGGAAGCAGTTCTTC. It is translated as CASSRDWGLAGKQFF.

The chain is built from TRBV2 and TRBJ1-1; D not certain. CDR1 and CDR2 from the germline V gene are SNHLY and FYNNEI. Trimming removed 3 bases at V and 2 bases at J, with 16 bases between. This CDR3 comprises 16 residues. This CDR3 is CASSEVLQALNTEAFF. As DNA, the CDR3 is TGTGCCAGCAGTGAGGTGCTTCAGGCACTAAACACTGAAGCTTTCTTT. Supplemented by reference TRBV2 and TRBJ1-1, the full variable domain reads EPEVTQTPSHQVTQMGQEVILRCVPISNHLYFYWYRQILGQKVEFLVSFYNNEISEKSEIFDDQFSVERPDGSNFTLKIRSTKLEDSAMYFCASSEVLQALNTEAFFGQGTRLTVV.

This clone has just one count. J is TRBJ1-3 and V is TRBV5-1; 8 bases map to TRBD1. The CDR3 runs 17 residues. Trimming at V came to 2 bases and at J to 3 bases, leaving 10 bases not matched to a gene. CDR1 and CDR2 from the germline V gene are SGHRS and YFSETQ. The CDR3 DNA follows: TGCGCCAGCAGCTTTGGACAGGGAGATTTAAGTGGAAACACCATATATTTT. This codes for CASSFGQGDLSGNTIYF.

The gene calls are TRBV5-4 and TRBJ2-5; D gene uncertain. This CDR3 contains 11 residues. Trimming took 2 bases from V and 5 from J, leaving 4 bases between them. The germline CDR1 and CDR2 sequences are SGHNT and YYREEE (reference sequence). The chain's CDR3 is CASSFGETQYF. In DNA form, the CDR3 reads TGTGCCAGCAGCTTCGGGGAGACCCAGTACTTC. Complete variable domain (other parts from reference TRBV5-4 and TRBJ2-5): ETGVTQSPTHLIKTRGQQVTLRCSSQSGHNTVSWYQQALGQGPQFIFQYYREEENGRGNFPPRFSGLQFPNYSSELNVNALELDDSALYLCASSFGETQYFGPGTRLLVL.

This sequence joins TRBV9 and TRBJ2-7; 10 bases map to TRBD2. CDR1 is SGDLS, CDR2 YYNGEE, per germline. J gave up 10 bases and V 2 bases, and 9 bases lay outside the gene matches. This CDR3 is 14 amino acids long. The CDR3 loop reads CASSVTTSGAFQYF. CDR3 DNA sequence: TGTGCCAGCAGCGTCACCACTAGCGGGGCCTTTCAGTACTTC.

The rearrangement joins TRBV19 to TRBJ2-2; perhaps TRBD2 as D (6 bases). Per the germline V gene, CDR1 is LNHDA and CDR2 is SQIVND (reference sequence). V lost 4 bases to trimming and J lost 5 bases, with 11 bases between them. The CDR3 totals 14 residues. Written as DNA, the CDR3 is TGTGCCAGTAGTAGCGGGATGGCAACCGGGGAGCTGTTTTTT. Its protein product is CASSSGMATGELFF. The whole variable domain, filled in from reference TRBV19 and TRBJ2-2, reads DGGITQSPKYLFRKEGQNVTLSCEQNLNHDAMYWYRQDPGQGLRLIYYSQIVNDFQKGDIAEGYSVSREKKESFPLTVTSAQKNPTAFYLCASSSGMATGELFFGEGSRLTVL.

V gene TRBV19 combines with J gene TRBJ2-2; 8 bases line up with TRBD1. V shed 7 bases, J shed 4 bases, and the junction held 8 bases outside the gene matches. Germline CDR1 is LNHDA and CDR2 is SQIVND (reference sequence). This CDR3 has 15 residues. CDR3 in DNA: TGTGCCAGTAATGGCAGGACAGGGAGCACCGGGGAGCTGTTTTTT. Translated, it gives CASNGRTGSTGELFF. The whole variable domain, remainder taken from reference TRBV19 and TRBJ2-2, is DGGITQSPKYLFRKEGQNVTLSCEQNLNHDAMYWYRQDPGQGLRLIYYSQIVNDFQKGDIAEGYSVSREKKESFPLTVTSAQKNPTAFYLCASNGRTGSTGELFFGEGSRLTVL.

The chain uses TRBV5-1 and TRBJ2-2; no firm D call. Germline values: CDR1 SGHRS, CDR2 YFSETQ. The CDR3 covers 13 residues. The germline V and J ends were trimmed by 2 bases and 6 bases, with 8 bases remaining between them. The chain's CDR3 is CASSFPRPGELFF. CDR3 DNA sequence: TGCGCCAGCAGCTTTCCCCGGCCCGGGGAGCTGTTTTTT.

This clone was seen only once. The chain joins TRBV5-6 to TRBJ2-1; 10 nucleotides line up with TRBD2. With 2 bases clipped from V and 4 bases from J, the junction kept 3 bases outside the gene matches. Germline CDR1 SGHDT, CDR2 YYEEEE. The length of the CDR3 is 15 residues. CDR3 sequence reads: CASSFLAGVYNEQFF. The DNA of the CDR3 is TGTGCCAGCAGCTTCCTAGCGGGAGTTTACAATGAGCAGTTCTTC.

V gene TRBV28 combines with J gene TRBJ2-5; D may be TRBD2 (6 bases). Germline V gene lookup returns CDR1 MDHEN and CDR2 SYDVKM. This CDR3 contains 15 residues. V lost 3 bases and J lost 0, with 11 bases in between. Written as DNA, the CDR3 is TGTGCCAGCAGTTTTGGCCGGGAGTACCAAGAGACCCAGTACTTC. Its translation: CASSFGREYQETQYF. The whole variable domain, filled in from reference TRBV28 and TRBJ2-5, reads DVKVTQSSRYLVKRTGEKVFLECVQDMDHENMFWYRQDPGLGLRLIYFSYDVKMKEKGDIPEGYSVSREKKERFSLILESASTNQTSMYLCASSFGREYQETQYFGPGTRLLVL.

This chain's CDR3 is CASSVADTYTGELFF. CDR3 DNA: TGTGCCAGCAGCGTAGCGGACACTTACACCGGGGAGCTGTTTTTT. The rearrangement links TRBV9 to TRBJ2-2; D might be TRBD1 (5 bases). Germline V gene data show CDR1 as SGDLS and CDR2 as YYNGEE. The CDR3 consists of 15 residues. Trimming cost V 0 bases and J 3 bases, with 9 bases left between them.

This chain joins TRBV18 and TRBJ1-1; 9 positions match TRBD1. This CDR3 is 14 amino acids long. Germline CDR1 and CDR2: KGHSH and LQKENI. V lost 5 bases and J lost 4; bases outside the gene matches: 5. The CDR3 region is CASSVQGAGTEAFF. The CDR3 DNA reads TGTGCCAGCTCAGTACAGGGGGCTGGCACTGAAGCTTTCTTT.

The V and J genes are TRBV19 and TRBJ1-1; TRBD1 might be the D (5 bases). The CDR3 contains 14 residues. Trimming shortened V by 7 bases and J by 5 bases, and 17 bases separated the two germline ends. The germline V gene encodes CDR1 LNHDA and CDR2 SQIVND (reference sequence). CDR3 amino acids: CASTPGGRVTEAFF. CDR3 bases: TGTGCCAGTACCCCCGGTGGCAGGGTGACTGAAGCTTTCTTT.

This clone was detected once. CDR3 coding DNA: TGTGCCAGCAGCTTGGACCGCTCTGGGGGGTATGGCTACACCTTC. Translated, it gives CASSLDRSGGYGYTF. The gene calls are TRBV5-4 and TRBJ1-2, with a tentative D call TRBD1 (5 bases). The CDR3 totals 15 residues. Germline V gives CDR1 SGHNT, CDR2 YYREEE (reference sequence). Trimming took 0 bases from V and 5 from J, leaving 14 bases between them. Combining the CDR3 with reference TRBV5-4 and TRBJ1-2 gives the whole variable domain ETGVTQSPTHLIKTRGQQVTLRCSSQSGHNTVSWYQQALGQGPQFIFQYYREEENGRGNFPPRFSGLQFPNYSSELNVNALELDDSALYLCASSLDRSGGYGYTFGSGTRLTVV.

The rearrangement joins TRBV30 to TRBJ1-5; TRBD1 is a possible D gene (5 bases). CDR1 GTSNPN and CDR2 SVGIG come from the germline V gene (reference sequence). Deletions cut 2 bases from V and 1 base from J, with 12 bases between. The CDR3 runs to 15 residues. The CDR3 reads CAWSRSGTSNQPQHF. CDR3 in DNA: TGTGCCTGGAGTAGGTCAGGGACGAGCAATCAGCCCCAGCATTTT.

This chain uses TRBV19 with TRBJ2-2; tentative D call: TRBD1 (6 bases). V lost 6 bases to trimming and J lost 0 bases, with 11 bases between them. This CDR3 has 15 amino acids. Looked up from germline, CDR1 is LNHDA and CDR2 is SQIVND (reference sequence). The CDR3: CASSDRTTNTGELFF. The CDR3 DNA follows: TGTGCCAGTAGCGACAGGACGACGAACACCGGGGAGCTGTTTTTT.

V gene TRBV6-1 combines with J gene TRBJ2-6; D is undetermined. This CDR3 contains 16 residues. CDR1 is MNHNS, CDR2 SASEGT, per germline. Trimming took 0 bases from V and 2 from J, leaving 8 bases between them. Here the CDR3 DNA reads TGTGCCAGCAGTGAAGCGTTAAACCCTGGGGCCAACGTCCTGACTTTC. Translated: CASSEALNPGANVLTF.

The rearrangement uses TRBV5-8 and TRBJ2-5; D possibly corresponds to TRBD2 (5 bases). In germline, CDR1 is SGHTS, CDR2 YDEGEE. The CDR3 loop spans 15 amino acids. Trimming cost V 0 bases and J 0 bases, with 9 bases left between them. The DNA for the CDR3 is TGTGCCAGCAGCTTGGGATCGGGGAACCAAGAGACCCAGTACTTC. Encoded protein: CASSLGSGNQETQYF.